This passage covers 11 T cell receptor beta chains from one sample sequenced in a study of cytomegalovirus exposure and HLA in healthy donors. With 60 Vbeta and 13 Jbeta primers, the PCR was carried out. Here immunoSEQ multiplex PCR was the method, and the copy in TCRdb shows in-frame clones only, minus some. Among some 120,000 clones listed, over 15% were seen once. Sequenced input: PBMCs. These receptors were collected from a female donor in good health and CMV-seropositive.

The chain recombines TRBV5-6 with TRBJ2-1, with TRBD1 as a possible D gene (6 bases). V gave up 4 bases and J gave up 3 bases, with 17 bases separating them. The germline CDR1 and CDR2 sequences are SGHDT and YYEEEE. The CDR3 spans 16 residues. The CDR3 nucleotides are TGTGCCAGCAGCGAACTGACGGGACATAACTACAATGAGCAGTTCTTC. It yields the protein CASSELTGHNYNEQFF.

This rearrangement joins TRBV21-1 to TRBJ1-2; the DNA was not compared with TRBD1, the D call given in the table. TRBV21-1 is marked as a pseudogene. This CDR3 is 14 amino acids long. The chain's CDR3 is CASNGDRAHYGYTF. In DNA, the CDR3 is TGTGCCAGCAACGGGGACAGGGCGCACTATGGCTACACCTTC.

This clone occurred a few times. The chain links TRBV4-2 to TRBJ1-4, with 8 positions matching TRBD1. The length of the CDR3 is 18 residues. Per the germline V gene, CDR1 is LGHNA and CDR2 is YNFKEQ. Trimming removed 0 bases from V and 2 bases from J; junction bases left unmatched: 8. The CDR3 loop is CASSQDSPGGWTNEKLFF. The DNA for the CDR3 is TGTGCCAGCAGCCAAGATTCTCCAGGGGGCTGGACTAATGAAAAACTGTTTTTT.

This clone was observed a handful of times. The V call is TRBV5-6, the J call TRBJ2-5, with 8 positions matching TRBD1. The germline gives CDR1 SGHDT, CDR2 YYEEEE. V shed 2 bases, J shed 5 bases, and the junction held 5 bases outside the gene matches. The CDR3 extends over 14 amino acids. CDR3 in amino acids: CASSLYRGTETQYF. The DNA for the CDR3 is TGTGCCAGCAGCTTATACAGGGGGACGGAGACCCAGTACTTC.

This clone has just a few counts. The sample has other DNA sequences that encode this CDR3 too. V and J are TRBV5-1 and TRBJ2-7; 11 bases are a match to TRBD1. CDR1 and CDR2 (germline): SGHRS, YFSETQ. This CDR3 contains 15 residues. V was pared by 4 bases and J by 0 bases, with 3 bases of the junction left unmatched. CDR3 region: CASSRGTGGSYEQYF. The CDR3 DNA reads TGCGCCAGCAGCCGCGGGACAGGGGGCTCCTACGAGCAGTACTTC.

This clone was recorded a few times. The V gene is TRBV9, the J gene TRBJ2-5; D unclear. Per germline, CDR1 SGDLS and CDR2 YYNGEE. The CDR3 has 13 amino acids. V lost 2 bases and J 5 bases, leaving 10 bases between the germline ends. This CDR3 is CASSVNLRETQYF. The CDR3 DNA sequence: TGTGCCAGCAGCGTCAATCTCAGGGAGACCCAGTACTTC.

This clone was seen a single time. The chain recombines TRBV7-2 with TRBJ2-4, with 7 bases identical to TRBD2. The germline gives CDR1 SGHTA, CDR2 FQGNSA. This CDR3 region has 17 residues. Germline trimming cut 3 bases from V and 1 base from J; bases unmatched to any gene: 9. CDR3 coding DNA: TGTGCCAGCAGCTTTGAGGAGGGGCGGGAGGCCAAAAACATTCAGTACTTC. Protein sequence: CASSFEEGREAKNIQYF.

V is TRBV2 and J is TRBJ2-2; a weak D match, TRBD1 (5 bases). The CDR3 length is 14 residues. V dropped 4 bases and J dropped 1 base, with 7 bases sitting between them. Germline-derived CDR1 and CDR2 are SNHLY and FYNNEI. As DNA, the CDR3 is TGTGCCAGCAGTGTTAGGGGGAACACCGGGGAGCTGTTTTTT. It yields the protein CASSVRGNTGELFF. The whole variable domain, remainder taken from reference TRBV2 and TRBJ2-2, is EPEVTQTPSHQVTQMGQEVILRCVPISNHLYFYWYRQILGQKVEFLVSFYNNEISEKSEIFDDQFSVERPDGSNFTLKIRSTKLEDSAMYFCASSVRGNTGELFFGEGSRLTVL.

This clone occurred a few times. This chain uses TRBV4-2 with TRBJ2-1; 9 nucleotides align to TRBD2. The CDR3 totals 16 residues. Germline loops: CDR1 LGHNA, CDR2 YNFKEQ. V gave up 0 bases and J gave up 7 bases; unmatched junction bases: 7. The CDR3 region is CASSQDTVAGVNEQFF. The CDR3 nucleotides read TGTGCCAGCAGCCAAGATACGGTAGCGGGGGTTAATGAGCAGTTCTTC.

This clone has just a few counts. The chain has TRBV4-3 and TRBJ1-4, with D possibly matching TRBD1 (5 bases). Trimming removed 0 bases at V and 1 base at J, with 9 bases between. The germline gives CDR1 LGHNA, CDR2 YSLEER. The CDR3 is 16 residues long. Here the CDR3 reads CASSQDPQGTNEKLFF. The CDR3 bases are TGCGCCAGCAGCCAAGACCCCCAGGGAACTAATGAAAAACTGTTTTTT.

In regard to this clone: At one end, the junction sequence differs from germline, possibly due to a read error. V is TRBV7-9 and J is TRBJ1-3, with D possibly matching TRBD1 (5 bases). Germline lookup yields CDR1 SEHNR and CDR2 FQNEAQ (reference sequence). The length of the CDR3 is 12 residues. CDR3 amino acids: CASSLEERGTNF. The CDR3 nucleotides read TGTGCCAGCAGCTTAGAAGAGCGCGGGACCAATTTT.